These 18 T cell receptor beta chains originate from one sample sequenced in a study of shared clonotypes between healthy human individuals. TCRdb's copy holds only in-frame clones and misses some; the assay was immunoSEQ multiplex PCR. The table lists roughly 110,000 clones, 65% to 75% of them singletons. The sequencing sample was made of memory CD8+ T cells sorted from blood. Subset reported: CD45RO+ cells pooled with CCR7-negative TemRA cells. The receptor set was obtained from a woman aged 25 to 39 in good health.

This clone occurred many times. This chain links TRBV4-2 with TRBJ2-1; tentative D call: TRBD2 (5 bases). The CDR3 has 15 amino acids. The ends were cut back, 1 base at V and 3 bases at J, with 10 bases in the middle. CDR1 LGHNA and CDR2 YNFKEQ come from the germline V gene. The CDR3 nucleotides are TGTGCCAGCAGCCAAGTTGAAGCGGACTACAATGAGCAGTTCTTC. It translates to CASSQVEADYNEQFF.

The chain is built from TRBV2 and TRBJ2-7, with 11 bases fitting TRBD1. Germline V lookup: CDR1 SNHLY, CDR2 FYNNEI. Trimming cost V 2 bases and J 3 bases; bases outside gene matches: 3. The CDR3 loop spans 15 amino acids. CDR3 residues: CASSEMGQGVYEQYF. The CDR3 DNA is TGTGCCAGCAGTGAAATGGGACAGGGGGTCTACGAGCAGTACTTC. Together with reference TRBV2 and TRBJ2-7, the CDR3 gives the full variable domain: EPEVTQTPSHQVTQMGQEVILRCVPISNHLYFYWYRQILGQKVEFLVSFYNNEISEKSEIFDDQFSVERPDGSNFTLKIRSTKLEDSAMYFCASSEMGQGVYEQYFGPGTRLTVT.

The chain combines TRBV7-9 with TRBJ2-3, with a weak D call TRBD2 (5 bases). CDR3 length equals 15 residues. Per the germline V gene, CDR1 is SEHNR and CDR2 is FQNEAQ (reference sequence). Trimming took off 8 bases at V and 2 bases at J, with 17 bases between the two ends. CDR3 nucleotide sequence: TGTGCCAGCTCGCGTTCTGTCGGGATCACAGATACGCAGTATTTT. Its protein product is CASSRSVGITDTQYF.

The CDR3 nucleotides read TGTGCCAGCAGCCAAGGCACAGGCCTAGCGGGAGCCGAGCAGTACTTC. This encodes CASSQGTGLAGAEQYF. This chain links TRBV4-2 with TRBJ2-7, with TRBD2 matching 10 bases. Germline CDR1 reads LGHNA; CDR2 reads YNFKEQ. V gave up 1 base and J gave up 6 bases; unmatched junction bases: 9. The CDR3 is 16 residues long.

V and J are TRBV7-8 and TRBJ2-7, with a weak D call TRBD2 (5 bases). The CDR3 length is 13 residues. CDR1 is SGHVS, CDR2 FQNEAQ, per germline. V was cut by 5 bases and J by 2 bases, with 10 bases left in between. CDR3 sequence (DNA): TGTGCCAGCAGCCCGGGGAATGCCTACGAGCAGTACTTC. The encoded protein is CASSPGNAYEQYF.

The gene calls are TRBV28 and TRBJ2-7; TRBD2 might be the D (6 bases). The CDR3 length is 14 residues. The germline CDR1 and CDR2 sequences are MDHEN and SYDVKM. The V gene lost 3 bases and the J gene lost 2 bases, with 11 bases spanning the gap. The CDR3 here is CASSLGGTPYEQYF. DNA for the CDR3: TGTGCCAGCAGTTTGGGCGGGACCCCCTACGAGCAGTACTTC. The whole variable domain, remainder taken from reference TRBV28 and TRBJ2-7, is DVKVTQSSRYLVKRTGEKVFLECVQDMDHENMFWYRQDPGLGLRLIYFSYDVKMKEKGDIPEGYSVSREKKERFSLILESASTNQTSMYLCASSLGGTPYEQYFGPGTRLTVT.

This chain uses TRBV5-1 with TRBJ2-1, with 7 bases that match TRBD1. V lost 2 bases and J lost 5; bases outside the gene matches: 4. CDR3 length: 14 amino acids. Germline CDR1 and CDR2: SGHRS and YFSETQ. The CDR3 region has the DNA TGCGCCAGCAGCTTCGGGACAGCCCACAATGAGCAGTTCTTC. It translates to CASSFGTAHNEQFF.

This chain joins TRBV29-1 and TRBJ2-1, with TRBD2 identical over 7 bases. Trimming cost V 7 bases and J 0 bases; bases outside gene matches: 3. CDR1 is SQVTM, CDR2 ANQGSEA, per germline. This CDR3 has 13 amino acids. CDR3 protein: CSAGTNSYNEQFF. CDR3 coding DNA: TGCAGCGCTGGGACTAACTCCTACAATGAGCAGTTCTTC.

This clone appeared a few times. V is TRBV19 and J is TRBJ1-5; D ambiguous. Trimming took off 5 bases at V and 0 bases at J, with 11 bases between the two ends. There are 15 residues in the CDR3. Germline CDR1 LNHDA, CDR2 SQIVND (reference sequence). The CDR3 DNA reads TGTGCCAGTAGTGAATGGGGTTATAGCAATCAGCCCCAGCATTTT. Its translation: CASSEWGYSNQPQHF.

This rearrangement joins TRBV25-1 to TRBJ2-5; D unclear. Germline CDR1 MGHDK, CDR2 SYGVNS. Trimming stripped 0 bases from V and 2 bases from J, with 13 bases between. The CDR3 covers 16 residues. CDR3 bases: TGTGCCAGCAGTGAATATGTCGTAGGGCATCAAGAGACCCAGTACTTC. Residues: CASSEYVVGHQETQYF.

The chain has TRBV2 and TRBJ1-5; no firm D call. The germline V and J ends were trimmed by 5 bases and 2 bases, with 7 bases remaining between them. The CDR3 loop spans 13 amino acids. From germline, CDR1 is SNHLY and CDR2 FYNNEI. The CDR3 loop is CASSRARNQPQHF. CDR3 bases: TGTGCCAGCAGTCGGGCTCGCAATCAGCCCCAGCATTTT.

The chain joins TRBV19 to TRBJ1-5, with TRBD1 matching over 8 bases. Germline values: CDR1 LNHDA, CDR2 SQIVND (reference sequence). Trimming cost V 6 bases and J 4 bases; bases outside gene matches: 5. This CDR3 region has 14 residues. CDR3 coding DNA: TGTGCCAGTAGGGAAGGACAGGGAAATCAGCCCCAGCATTTT. This sequence encodes CASREGQGNQPQHF.

CDR3 DNA sequence: TGCGCCAGCAGCCAAGCTCCGGACTACCTCGATGAGCAGTTCTTC. It encodes CASSQAPDYLDEQFF. This sequence joins TRBV4-1 and TRBJ2-1; perhaps TRBD2 as D (6 bases). This CDR3 comprises 15 residues. The V end lost 1 base, the J end lost 8 bases, and 15 bases lay between the germline ends. In germline, CDR1 is MGHRA, CDR2 YSYEKL.

The V gene is TRBV25-1, the J gene TRBJ2-7; no firm D call. Germline V gene sequence: CDR1 MGHDK, CDR2 SYGVNS. This CDR3 comprises 13 residues. Trimming stripped 5 bases from V and 0 bases from J, with 8 bases between. The DNA of the CDR3 is TGTGCCAGCAGTCAGAGAGCCTCCTACGAGCAGTACTTC. It yields the protein CASSQRASYEQYF.

This chain joins TRBV25-1 and TRBJ2-7; no definite D call. The CDR3 covers 11 residues. Deletions cut 3 bases from V and 2 bases from J, with 2 bases between. Germline CDR1 and CDR2: MGHDK and SYGVNS. The CDR3: CASSDAYEQYF. Written as DNA, the CDR3 is TGTGCCAGCAGTGATGCCTACGAGCAGTACTTC.

This clone was seen more than once but under ten times. The chain recombines TRBV28 with TRBJ1-5; 9 bases match TRBD1. Per germline, CDR1 MDHEN and CDR2 SYDVKM. V lost 4 bases, J lost 6 bases, and 7 bases stayed unmatched. The CDR3 is 15 residues long. The CDR3 region has the DNA TGTGCCAGCAGTTCAACAGGGGGCCAAACTCAGCCCCAGCATTTT. Its protein is CASSSTGGQTQPQHF.

The V call is TRBV4-1, the J call TRBJ1-1; D call uncertain. This CDR3 comprises 13 residues. The V gene lost 4 bases and the J gene lost 2 bases, with 8 bases spanning the gap. From germline, CDR1 is MGHRA and CDR2 YSYEKL. In nucleotides, the CDR3 is TGCGCCAGCAGCCGAGTCGGAAACACTGAAGCTTTCTTT. It codes for CASSRVGNTEAFF.

This chain links TRBV4-1 with TRBJ2-1, with 11 bases lining up with TRBD2. Per the germline V gene, CDR1 is MGHRA and CDR2 is YSYEKL. The junction had 7 bases not matched to a gene; V was cut back by 2 bases and J by 4 bases. This CDR3 has 17 amino acids. CDR3 nucleotides: TGCGCCAGCAGCCAACTAAAGAGACTAGCGGGGTACAATGAGCAGTTCTTC. This translates into CASSQLKRLAGYNEQFF.